The following is a TCR beta chain sequence with its context. What this receptor recognizes is not known. Base qualities are not recorded, but no much larger clone differs from it by a single base. RNA was extracted using the RNeasy kit, and about 0.45 to 1 ug of the RNA was reverse transcribed with random hexamers. TCR beta CDR3 regions were amplified with the immunoSEQ multiplex PCR assay covering 54 Vbeta and 13 Jbeta segments. PCR amplification bias was corrected using a synthetic template baseline for primer optimization and computational correction. The published analysis was carried out like this. Reads were annotated to V, D and J genes according to IMGT and were analyzed with immunoSEQ Analyzer, with only productive sequences retained. Clonality was calculated as one minus the Shannon entropy normalized by log2 of the number of productive unique sequences. Public and private clones were assessed among the 100 most prevalent clones of each patient and control. A clone was defined as Susac-specific if it was absent from the healthy and MS cohorts, from around 960 published viral clones and from other ImmuneACCESS disease sequences. The public reads were reanalyzed by TCRdb: fastp trimming at Q25, MiXCR alignment, in-frame beta chains only. Rows with a matching CDR3 protein are joined into one entry that keeps the most common DNA and genes. The V and J calls were determined by TCRdb, not by the authors. Within this sample are about 110,000 distinct CDR3 sequences, with roughly 95% of them counted one time only. The top ten clones comprise roughly 0.38% of the sample.

The data belong to a study of CD8 T cells in Susac syndrome (dated by TCRdb to between 2018 and 2021). Regarding the study in general: Of the Susac syndrome patients who were sequenced, eight were in clinical remission while more than five had clinically active disease. At the time of blood withdrawal, Susac syndrome patients were either therapy-naive, taking corticosteroids (with some also receiving IVIg), or on IVIg alone. Whether CD8+ T cell activation and differentiation in Susac syndrome was antigen driven was tested using repertoire sequencing. Clonality of the CD8+ T cell repertoire was compared between 11 to 12 healthy donors, around 14 Susac syndrome patients and roughly 15 multiple sclerosis patients.

Peripheral blood CD8+ and CD4+ T cells from healthy donors, Susac syndrome patients and multiple sclerosis patients were profiled by high-throughput TCR beta sequencing. Recently defined diagnostic criteria for definite or probable disease were met by the Susac syndrome patients. CD8+ TEMRA cells were enriched by FACS, while bulk CD8+ and CD4+ T cells were purified by magnetic negative isolation. Blood was drawn into EDTA tubes, processed within 24 hours, and PBMCs were isolated by density gradient centrifugation. PBMCs intended for TCR sequencing were cryopreserved in liquid nitrogen and were subsequently thawed in a 37 degrees C water bath. The sorted or isolated CD4+, CD8+ and CD8+ TEMRA cells had a purity of 90% or higher. From a lookup of the germline V gene (reference sequence), CDR1 and CDR2 are MNHEY and SMNVEV. The trim is 5 bases for V and 2 bases for J, with a gap of 16 bases between the germline ends. The CDR3 goes from the cysteine to the phenylalanine over 15 residues. This entry keeps only the CDR3 DNA: 45 bases, framed from base 1.

General findings and caveats noted by the study authors: The TCR sequencing and HLA analysis was acknowledged to have included a relatively small number of individuals. Looking at Susac-specific public clones, the researchers identified 15 to 20 in the total CD8+ repertoire and a few in the CD8+ TEMRA repertoire. CD8+ repertoires in Susac syndrome showed clonal expansion, which was highest in CD8+ TEMRA cells and was greater in clinically active patients than in remitting patients.

The sample taken for sequencing was CD8+ T cells from PBMCs. Recombination linked TRBV27 to TRBJ2-7, and the D gene may be TRBD2, 5 bases matching. This TCR derives from a human donor with Susac syndrome. The DNA sequence is given as TGTGCCAGCAGTCCCCCTGGACGGACTCCCTACGAGCAGTACTTC. This translates into CASSPPGRTPYEQYF.